This T cell receptor beta chain is from a study of technical replicates of blood from a few donors. The data were produced by immunoSEQ multiplex PCR, yet TCRdb's version contains in-frame clones alone and is incomplete. In the table there are 65,000 to 95,000 clones, nearly 98% of which are singletons. The V gene lost 1 base and the J gene lost 3 bases, with 11 bases spanning the gap. The CDR3 loop spans 14 amino acids. Per the germline V gene, CDR1 is GTSNPN and CDR2 is SVGIG (reference sequence). Input material: T cells isolated from PBMCs. The TCR originated in a human donor in good health. The rearrangement links TRBV30 to TRBJ2-3; tentatively, D is TRBD1 (5 bases). The CDR3 DNA sequence: TGTGCCTGGAGTGAAGGGGCGCCTACAGATACGCAGTATTTT. It is translated as CAWSEGAPTDTQYF.